These 18 T cell receptor beta chains came from one sample sequenced in a study of T cell responses to AZD1222 COVID-19 vaccine. Profiled with immunoSEQ multiplex PCR; TCRdb holds only in-frame clones, not every one. The data show approximately 150,000 clones, 91% seen once. This sample comprised peripheral blood, obtained 28 days after the second AZD1222 dose. Every receptor here comes from an adult who received the AZD1222 COVID-19 vaccine.

This chain uses TRBV2 with TRBJ2-7, with 10 bases aligning to TRBD2. Germline CDR1 is SNHLY and CDR2 is FYNNEI. Trimming at V came to 4 bases and at J to 1 base, leaving 10 bases not matched to a gene. CDR3 length equals 17 residues. The CDR3 sequence is CASSGYRGLAESYEQYF. Written as DNA, the CDR3 is TGTGCCAGCAGTGGGTATCGAGGACTAGCGGAGTCCTACGAGCAGTACTTC.

The J gene is TRBJ1-3, the V gene TRBV27; 11 bases agree with TRBD1. CDR1 and CDR2 from the germline V gene are MNHEY and SMNVEV (reference sequence). The CDR3 is made up of 15 amino acids. Trimming at V came to 5 bases and at J to 8 bases, leaving 8 bases not matched to a gene. The chain's CDR3 is CASSPRTGGFYTIYF. For the CDR3, the DNA is TGTGCCAGCAGTCCTCGGACAGGGGGCTTTTACACCATATATTTT.

The J gene is TRBJ1-1, the V gene TRBV2; D is perhaps TRBD1 (5 bases). The length of the CDR3 is 14 residues. Germline assignment: CDR1 SNHLY and CDR2 FYNNEI. V lost 3 bases and J 5 bases, leaving 13 bases between the germline ends. CDR3 loop: CASSDWGGTTEAFF. Written as DNA, the CDR3 is TGTGCCAGCAGTGACTGGGGGGGGACTACTGAAGCTTTCTTT.

The CDR3 here is CASSLGQGGTQYF. The DNA for the CDR3 is TGCGCCAGCAGCTTGGGGCAGGGAGGGACCCAGTACTTC. The J gene is TRBJ2-5, the V gene TRBV5-1, with a tentative D call TRBD2 (6 bases). Deletions cut 0 bases from V and 7 bases from J, with 10 bases between. The CDR3 spans 13 residues. CDR1 is SGHRS, CDR2 YFSETQ, per germline.

The chain recombines TRBV6-4 with TRBJ1-1; D gene ambiguous. V was clipped by 4 bases and J by 1 base, with 4 bases between them. From germline, CDR1 is MRHNA and CDR2 SNTAGT. The CDR3 consists of 12 residues. CDR3 residues: CASSAGNTEAFF. CDR3 bases: TGTGCCAGCAGTGCTGGGAACACTGAAGCTTTCTTT.

Concerning this clone itself: The sample holds other DNA sequences that translate to the same CDR3. The chain joins TRBV9 to TRBJ2-1; TRBD1 matches 8 bases. Looked up from germline, CDR1 is SGDLS and CDR2 is YYNGEE. The CDR3 has 15 amino acids. The ends lost 0 bases at V and 3 bases at J; junction bases unmatched: 2. The CDR3 loop is CASSVGDRGYNEQFF. CDR3 in DNA: TGTGCCAGCAGCGTAGGTGACAGGGGCTACAATGAGCAGTTCTTC.

The J gene is TRBJ2-5, the V gene TRBV7-9, with D hard to call. Trimming left V 1 base short and J 1 base short, with 4 bases between. The germline gives CDR1 SEHNR, CDR2 FQNEAQ (reference sequence). The CDR3 totals 13 residues. The chain's CDR3 is CASSLGPQETQYF. Written as DNA, the CDR3 is TGTGCCAGCAGCTTAGGGCCCCAAGAGACCCAGTACTTC.

V usage is TRBV11-3 and J usage is TRBJ2-1, with 11 bases lining up with TRBD2. The CDR3 is 15 residues long. With 6 bases clipped from V and 7 bases from J, the junction kept 8 bases outside the gene matches. In germline, CDR1 is SGHNT, CDR2 YENEEA. The CDR3 reads CASRDSGRGVNEQFF. The CDR3 bases are TGTGCCAGCAGGGATAGCGGGAGGGGTGTAAATGAGCAGTTCTTC. The whole variable domain, filled in from reference TRBV11-3 and TRBJ2-1, reads EAGVVQSPRYKIIEKKQPVAFWCNPISGHNTLYWYLQNLGQGPELLIRYENEEAVDDSQLPKDRFSAERLKGVDSTLKIQPAELGDSAVYLCASRDSGRGVNEQFFGPGTRLTVL.

A single count supports this clone. The CDR3 DNA sequence: TGTGCCAGCAGCTTAGGACTTAAAAACATTCAGTACTTC. It yields the protein CASSLGLKNIQYF. This chain uses TRBV7-9 with TRBJ2-4; D ambiguous. Trimming left V 1 base short and J 4 bases short, with 5 bases between. Germline CDR1 SEHNR, CDR2 FQNEAQ (reference sequence). CDR3 length: 13 amino acids.

This clone appeared a few times. The chain employs TRBV28 and TRBJ1-3; 7 positions agree with TRBD1. Germline CDR1 is MDHEN and CDR2 is SYDVKM. After removal of 5 bases from V and 4 bases from J, the junction contained 5 bases not matched to a gene. This CDR3 is built from 14 residues. The CDR3: CASSTQGVGNTIYF. Here the CDR3 DNA reads TGTGCCAGCAGTACTCAGGGGGTCGGAAACACCATATATTTT.

The V call is TRBV11-2, the J call TRBJ2-1, with a weak D call TRBD2 (6 bases). Germline V lookup: CDR1 SGHAT, CDR2 FQNNGV. V was cut by 1 base and J by 6 bases, with 10 bases left in between. There are 14 residues in the CDR3. CDR3 sequence: CASSLGGTRNEQFF. The CDR3 DNA is TGTGCCAGCAGCTTAGGGGGGACTCGCAATGAGCAGTTCTTC.

This chain links TRBV7-2 with TRBJ1-4; 9 bases line up with TRBD1. The CDR3 spans 14 residues. Germline V gene lookup returns CDR1 SGHTA and CDR2 FQGNSA. V lost 3 bases to trimming and J lost 5 bases; unmatched junction nucleotides: 1. The CDR3 reads CASSLGQGNEKLFF. The CDR3, as DNA: TGTGCCAGCAGCTTGGGACAGGGAAATGAAAAACTGTTTTTT.

V usage is TRBV28 and J usage is TRBJ2-1; 11 nucleotides align to TRBD2. The CDR3 runs 21 residues. Germline CDR1 MDHEN, CDR2 SYDVKM. V gave up 6 bases and J gave up 4 bases; unmatched junction bases: 23. The CDR3 nucleotides are TGTGCCAGCAGCACTGGCACTAGCGGGAGACGGTCCCGCCATACATACAATGAGCAGTTCTTC. It yields the protein CASSTGTSGRRSRHTYNEQFF.

This clone appeared a few times. The chain employs TRBV7-3 and TRBJ1-1, with D possibly TRBD1 on 5 matching bases. Trimming removed 3 bases from V and 1 base from J, with 6 bases in between. The CDR3 is 13 residues long. The germline V gene encodes CDR1 SGHTA and CDR2 FQGTGA. The CDR3 loop reads CASSFQGNTEAFF. Here the CDR3 DNA reads TGTGCCAGCAGCTTCCAGGGGAACACTGAAGCTTTCTTT.

J is TRBJ1-2 and V is TRBV3-1 (or the pseudogene TRBV3-2), with TRBD1 identical over 9 bases. V was clipped by 0 bases and J by 8 bases; unmatched bases: 13. This CDR3 is built from 17 residues. Looked up from germline, CDR1 is LGHDT and CDR2 is YNNKEL (reference sequence). CDR3 in DNA: TGTGCCAGCAGCCAAGAAAAAACCGGGACAGGGATGTCGGGCTACACCTTC. Translating it yields CASSQEKTGTGMSGYTF.

CDR3 coding DNA: TGTGCCAGCGGACCTTCTAGCTACTATGGCTACACCTTC. Amino acid sequence: CASGPSSYYGYTF. The chain is built from TRBV5-8 and TRBJ1-2, with D uncertain. Germline V gene sequence: CDR1 SGHTS, CDR2 YDEGEE. With 7 bases removed from V and 3 bases from J, the gap between germline ends came to 13 bases. The CDR3 sequence is 13 residues long. Full variable domain (rest looked up from reference TRBV5-8 and TRBJ1-2): EAGVTQSPTHLIKTRGQQATLRCSPISGHTSVYWYQQALGLGLQFLLWYDEGEERNRGNFPPRFSGRQFPNYSSELNVNALELEDSALYLCASGPSSYYGYTFGSGTRLTVV.

The gene calls are TRBV6-5 and TRBJ2-1; 9 bases are a match to TRBD2. The CDR3 has 15 residues. Trimming at V came to 11 bases and at J to 5 bases, leaving 13 bases not matched to a gene. From germline, CDR1 is MNHEY and CDR2 SVGAGI. The CDR3 DNA sequence: TGTGCCGCGGGGGGGAGGACCGGGACTAACAATGAGCAGTTCTTC. The encoded protein is CAAGGRTGTNNEQFF.

This clone was recorded a few times. CDR3 DNA sequence: TGTGCCAGCAGCCCCCGTTCTACGGCGCAAGAGACCCAGTACTTC. Translating gives CASSPRSTAQETQYF. This sequence joins TRBV11-1 and TRBJ2-5, with D unclear. The V and J ends lost 5 bases and 2 bases respectively, with 15 bases between them. Germline values: CDR1 SGHAT, CDR2 FQDESV (reference sequence). The CDR3 loop spans 15 amino acids.